This paragraph reports one T cell receptor beta chain. Its antigen is not identified. Germline-derived CDR1 and CDR2 are SGHDT and YYEEEE. V was cut by 2 bases and J by 2 bases, with 8 bases left in between. The CDR3 length is 14 residues. This sample was taken from a study of identical twins. TCRdb used MiXCR to reprocess the 5' RACE reads, holding one entry per CDR3 protein. Of hundreds of thousands of distinct CDR3 sequences listed, approximately 8% are singletons. Study-wide results and limits: Twin sharing of out-of-frame TCR alpha was underestimated by models in monozygotic pairs. Where out-of-frame alpha sequences were twin-shared, they showed excess low generation probability.

The sample also formed part of further work on yellow fever vaccine responses in identical twins.

Specimen: memory (CD45RO+) T cells sorted from blood. This rearrangement joins TRBV5-6 to TRBJ1-5; the D is unclear. The origin of this receptor is a young woman in good health. Written as DNA, the CDR3 is TGTGCCAGCAGCTTTTATGTGGGCAATCAGCCCCAGCATTTT. The encoded protein is CASSFYVGNQPQHF.